This T cell receptor beta chain derives from a study of long-term antiretroviral therapy in people with HIV (dated by TCRdb to between 2020 and 2023). Regarding the complete study: Collection of the earliest samples took place about a decade ahead of the 2015 WHO recommendation for immediate ART, at a time when ART was typically delayed until CD4 counts fell. This retrospective serial study examined whether starting ART and sustained HIV suppression were associated with changes in the composition and diversity of the TRB repertoire in peripheral blood. From 25 to 30 adults with confirmed HIV infection, the cohort provided some 200 cryopreserved PBMC samples, gathered serially across a mean of around six years (range 1-12). Of the roughly 30 participants with HIV, eleven were female. Test extractions of a monoclonal T-cell line alongside approximately 34 polyclonal samples showed no cross-contamination during QIAcube processing.

Turning to this clone: There is no known antigen for this receptor. No base qualities exist here, and no much larger clone lies one base off it.

Participants were included only if at least one PBMC sample before ART initiation and at least two post-ART samples were available. Treatment was received in the United States of America by all participants with HIV. Before DNA extraction, cryopreserved samples of roughly 0.85-10 million PBMC were thawed and washed. At the time of the earliest PBMC sample for each participant with HIV, ages ranged from about 23 to 60 years. PBMC samples were contributed by each participant from 1-4 timepoints before ART initiation and 2-8 timepoints after ART initiation, with a median of 7 samples. Serial HIV viral load, CD4+ T-cell count, ART history and demographic data were obtained for every participant. Using a Qiagen kit on a QIAcube, genomic DNA was extracted from unsorted PBMC, with samples processed in batches of 12. Summary of the overall study and its limitations: Inferences about post-ART repertoire changes were limited because no data were available on ART adherence, viral resistance or therapy changes. Since PBMC availability was limited, sequencing covered only the TCR beta chain, with no alpha chain pairing. Unsorted PBMC were profiled instead of sorted CD4+ and CD8+ T cells because pre-ART samples had limited cell numbers. HIV repertoires had narrower CDR3 length ranges than controls, and the network structure suggested an antigen-experienced repertoire that shifted only slightly toward naive after ART. The repertoire was dominated across all time points by expanded TRB clones identified before ART initiation, although this dominance was seen to fluctuate and to decrease in many PLHIV after ART. The samples span the years 2004 to 2017, and the ART regimens used at that time may not be as effective as current regimens. Starting ART was linked to a significant rise in TRB diversity, yet even with long-term ART the diversity remained significantly lower than in transplant donor controls.

Including cysteine and phenylalanine, the CDR3 has 14 amino acids. Only the CDR3 part of the read is kept: 42 bases, read in frame from the first base. The immunoSEQ hsTCRB v3.0 assay was used at survey level resolution to sequence the TRB variable region. A depth of about 40,000-55,000 T-cell genomes per sample was targeted for TRB sequencing. An Illumina MiSeq with a v3 150-cycle kit was used to sequence the pooled TRB libraries. The original methods were these. Repertoire analysis ran in R within a reproducible Nextflow workflow covering QC, data transformation and analysis. Custom analyses were implemented in LymphoSeq2, an R package for AIRR-Seq data exploration. Several samples that yielded fewer than 5000 total TRB sequences were excluded, so that under 200 HIV repertoires were analyzed. Among the roughly 190 retained HIV repertoires, 55 to 65 were collected before ART initiation and 129 after ART initiation. Each repertoire was downsampled to 5000 TRB nucleotide sequences, and summary statistics were averaged across 100 downsampling iterations. The analysis kept only TRB sequences whose CDR3 regions were at least seven amino acids long. A Shannon entropy-derived clonality score and the Gini coefficient were used to measure diversity. In repertoire networks, the top 5000 CDR3 amino acid sequences were linked whenever an edit distance of one separated two sequences. For TRB CDR3 amino acid sequences, antigen specificity groups and MHC restriction were predicted with GLIPH2. CDR3 amino acid sequences were matched against VDJdb and McPAS-TCR to flag known CMV, EBV, HIV or tissue antigen associations. Pre-ART, post-ART and control groups were compared with Wilcoxon signed-rank tests and Holm-Bonferroni correction. TCRdb mirrors the immuneACCESS table, restricted to in-frame sequences. Some clones are absent from its copies; in checked studies, under half trace to an unresolved V gene, and the reason for the others is unknown. V and J calls and clone size follow that table, whereas D and trimming were derived from the DNA. The sample table shows some 31,000 clones, and around 97% are seen once. The ten largest clones add up to around 2.7% of the sample.

This clonotype originated in a man aged 25 to 40 with HIV. The material was unsorted PBMCs, obtained 6.9 years after starting antiretroviral therapy. The chain was built from TRBV21-1 and TRBJ1-6. TRBV21-1 is described as a pseudogene. The nucleotide sequence reads TGTGCCAGCAGCAAAGCGAGGACCTATTCACCCCTCCACTTT. Translation gives CASSKARTYSPLHF.